These T cell receptor beta chains were read from a single sample in a study of T cells in Graves' hyperthyroidism and ophthalmopathy. TCRdb recomputed calls from the multiplex PCR reads with MiXCR, one row per CDR3 protein. This repertoire shows hundreds of thousands of distinct CDR3 sequences, roughly 22% found once; its top ten account for 50% to 75%. The sequencing input was blood. These receptors were obtained from a man under 40 with Graves' ophthalmopathy. Both conserved end residues are part of each CDR3. Fields, in order: V gene, clone size, J gene, D gene, CDR3 DNA, CDR3 protein. The D gene is left open where the match is weak. Clone size is shown for a subset of rows, as once, few, many or a class of expanded clone.

TRBV11-1	many	TRBJ2-3	.	TGTGCCAGCAGCAGACCCCGAACAGATACGCAGTATTTT	CASSRPRTDTQYF
TRBV7-2	few	TRBJ2-5	.	TGTGCCAGCAGCGCGGAGTGGGAAGAGACCCAGTACTTC	CASSAEWEETQYF
TRBV6-1	.	TRBJ1-5	.	TGTGCCAGCACCTATGGATACGGGGGACAGCCCCAGCATTTT	CASTYGYGGQPQHF
TRBV7-2	.	TRBJ2-5	TRBD1	TGTGCCAGCAGTTCACAGGGGTTCCAAGAGACCCAGTACTTC	CASSSQGFQETQYF
TRBV5-1	few	TRBJ1-4	.	TGCGCCAGCAGCTTGGGGACAGTGGGGTTGGGTAATGAAAAACTGTTTTTT	CASSLGTVGLGNEKLFF
TRBV20-1	.	TRBJ2-1	.	TGCAGTGCTAGACGGCTAGCGAATGAGCAGTTCTTC	CSARRLANEQFF
TRBV7-2	few	TRBJ2-2	TRBD2	TGTGCCAGCAGCCCGAAAGCGGGAGCCACCGGCGGGGAGCTGTTTTTT	CASSPKAGATGGELFF
TRBV19	few	TRBJ1-1	TRBD1	TGTGCCAGTAAAGGGACAGGGGGAATGAACACTGAAGCTTTCTTT	CASKGTGGMNTEAFF
TRBV3-1	many	TRBJ1-6	.	TGTGCCAGCAGCCAAGAAGCGGGGGAAAGAGATAATTCACCCCTCCACTTT	CASSQEAGERDNSPLHF
TRBV7-3	many	TRBJ2-5	TRBD2	TGTGCCAGCAGCTCCTCGGGGGGGACCGAGACCCAGTACTTC	CASSSSGGTETQYF
TRBV6-2/TRBV6-3	.	TRBJ2-7	.	TGTGCCAGCAGTTACGGCGGCACGACCTACGAGCAGTACTTC	CASSYGGTTYEQYF
TRBV12-5	once	TRBJ2-3	.	TGTGCTAGTGGTGTGGGGAGTGGGAACACAGATACGCAGTATTTT	CASGVGSGNTDTQYF
TRBV7-3	few	TRBJ2-3	.	TGTGCCAGCAGCGCCCTAGGGGAGACGGCAGATACGCAGTATTTT	CASSALGETADTQYF
TRBV27	.	TRBJ2-7	TRBD2	TGTGCCAGCAGTCCAGGCGGGGGGTGGTCCTACGAGCAGTACTTC	CASSPGGGWSYEQYF
TRBV9	few	TRBJ1-4	.	TGTGCCAGCAGCTCGCAGTGGGCTAATGAAAAACTGTTTTTT	CASSSQWANEKLFF
TRBV11-3	.	TRBJ2-7	.	TGTGCCAGCAGCCTAACTCACGGACAGAACTACGAGCAGTACTTC	CASSLTHGQNYEQYF
TRBV6-2/TRBV6-3	.	TRBJ2-1	.	TGTGCCAGCAGTTCCCGCCCGCCTAGTAGGAATGAGCAGTTCTTC	CASSSRPPSRNEQFF
TRBV6-5	.	TRBJ2-3	TRBD1	TGTGCCAGCAGTTACGGGGGGACAGGGGGAAGGGATACGCAGTATTTT	CASSYGGTGGRDTQYF
TRBV5-5	few	TRBJ2-1	TRBD2	TGTGCCAGCAGCCCCCGGGACTATCCCAATGAGCAGTTCTTC	CASSPRDYPNEQFF
TRBV20-1	.	TRBJ2-4	.	TGCAGTGCTAAGATAGTGACCAAAAACATTCAGTACTTC	CSAKIVTKNIQYF
TRBV19	.	TRBJ1-5	.	TGTGCCAGTAGTATTATGGATCAGCCCCAGCATTTT	CASSIMDQPQHF
TRBV28	.	TRBJ2-7	.	TGTGCCAGCAGTTTCGGGAGTGGTGAGCAGTACTTC	CASSFGSGEQYF
TRBV12-3/TRBV12-4	few	TRBJ2-5	.	TGTGCCAGCACCGTTAGCGGAAGAGAGACCCAGTACTTC	CASTVSGRETQYF
TRBV28	many	TRBJ1-1	.	TGTGCCAGCAGTTCAGGTGGCCTGAACACTGAAGCTTTCTTT	CASSSGGLNTEAFF
TRBV4-1	few	TRBJ2-5	.	TGCGCCAGCAGCCAAGATCTTACCACAGGGAGGAGAGAGACCCAGTACTTC	CASSQDLTTGRRETQYF
TRBV12-3/TRBV12-4	many	TRBJ2-7	TRBD2	TGTGCCAGCAGCCCCGGGAGGCGGGCCTACGAGCAGTACTTC	CASSPGRRAYEQYF
TRBV10-3	few	TRBJ2-3	TRBD2	TGTGCCATCAGTGAGACTAGCGGGAGGGCCGGGGATACGCAGTATTTT	CAISETSGRAGDTQYF
TRBV28	many	TRBJ2-4	TRBD2	TGTGCCGCCGAGGGGACTAACAAAAACATTCAGTACTTC	CAAEGTNKNIQYF
TRBV2	many	TRBJ2-3	.	TGTGCCAGCAGTGTCCGAGGTTTCGATACGCAGTATTTT	CASSVRGFDTQYF
TRBV18	many	TRBJ1-3	.	TGTGCCAGCTCCCCCGACTTGTCTGGAAACACCATATATTTT	CASSPDLSGNTIYF
TRBV24-1	few	TRBJ2-7	TRBD1	TGTGCCACCAGTGACCCGAGGACAGGGCGGCTCTTGGTAAGGGGTTTTCTCTACGAGCAGTACTTC	CATSDPRTGRLLVRGFLYEQYF
TRBV3-1	.	TRBJ2-7	TRBD2	TGTGCCAGCAGCCAAGATTGGGGACTAGCGGCTAGCTCCTACGAGCAGTACTTC	CASSQDWGLAASSYEQYF
TRBV30	.	TRBJ2-6	.	TGTGCCTGGACTGCGACCTCTGGGGCCAACGTCCTGACTTTC	CAWTATSGANVLTF
TRBV4-1	.	TRBJ2-3	.	TGCGCCAGCAGCCAAGAGGAGACAGATACGCAGTATTTT	CASSQEETDTQYF
TRBV20-1	.	TRBJ2-3	.	TGCAGTGCTAGTAGCTCCTCGGGACTCACAGATACGCAGTATTTT	CSASSSSGLTDTQYF
TRBV6-1	few	TRBJ1-6	.	TGTGCCAGCAGTGAGAAACAGGGCTCACCCCTCCACTTT	CASSEKQGSPLHF
TRBV9	.	TRBJ2-1	TRBD2	TGTGCCAGCAGCGTAGCTAGGACTAGCGTCTACAATGAGCAGTTCTTC	CASSVARTSVYNEQFF
TRBV12-3/TRBV12-4	few	TRBJ1-5	.	TGTGCCAGCAGTTTGGGGGCGGGTAGCAATCAGCCCCAGCATTTT	CASSLGAGSNQPQHF